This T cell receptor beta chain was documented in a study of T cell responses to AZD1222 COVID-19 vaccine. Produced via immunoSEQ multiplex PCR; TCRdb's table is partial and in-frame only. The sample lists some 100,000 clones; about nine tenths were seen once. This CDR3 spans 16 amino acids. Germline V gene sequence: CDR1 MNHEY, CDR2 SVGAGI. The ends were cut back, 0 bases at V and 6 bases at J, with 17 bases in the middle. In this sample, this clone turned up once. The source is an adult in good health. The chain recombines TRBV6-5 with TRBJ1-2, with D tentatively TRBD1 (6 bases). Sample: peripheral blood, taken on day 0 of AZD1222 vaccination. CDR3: CASSYSQGQRGDGYTF. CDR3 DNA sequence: TGTGCCAGCAGTTACTCTCAGGGGCAACGTGGGGATGGCTACACCTTC.